A selection of T cell receptor beta chains follows, all from one sample in a study of ipilimumab plus nivolumab after autologous stem cell transplantation. TCRdb keeps only in-frame clones here, not all; method: immunoSEQ multiplex PCR. The table records 9,100 or so clones, about 70% of them present only once. The starting material was PBMCs, obtained in a trial of ipilimumab plus nivolumab as post-transplant consolidation. These receptor sequences come from a female donor with multiple myeloma. Both conserved end residues are trimmed from each CDR3. D genes are given only for firm matches. Rows give clone size only sometimes, using once, few, many, or a class for an expanded clone.

j_gene: -; v_gene: TRBV18; d_gene: -; abundance: once; CDR3aa: ASSPPDNSYEQY
j_gene: TRBJ1-1; v_gene: TRBV7-3; d_gene: -; abundance: -; CDR3aa: ASSSQGGTEAF
j_gene: TRBJ2-3; v_gene: TRBV4-2; d_gene: TRBD2; abundance: medium-sized; CDR3aa: ASSQYGTSGTDTQY
j_gene: TRBJ2-3; v_gene: TRBV9; d_gene: TRBD2; abundance: -; CDR3aa: ASSVSGIGDTQY
j_gene: TRBJ2-7; v_gene: TRBV19; d_gene: TRBD2; abundance: few; CDR3aa: ASSIPTSGDSSYEQY
j_gene: TRBJ2-1; v_gene: TRBV7-2; d_gene: -; abundance: -; CDR3aa: ASSLRRDNEQF
j_gene: TRBJ1-5; v_gene: TRBV21-1; d_gene: -; abundance: -; CDR3aa: ASSKEFILHNQPQH
j_gene: TRBJ2-3; v_gene: TRBV2; d_gene: -; abundance: -; CDR3aa: ASSHHPGTLDTQY
j_gene: TRBJ2-7; v_gene: TRBV9; d_gene: TRBD1; abundance: -; CDR3aa: ASSIGTGATYEQY
j_gene: TRBJ2-2; v_gene: TRBV4-2; d_gene: TRBD2; abundance: once; CDR3aa: ASSLEGLARELF